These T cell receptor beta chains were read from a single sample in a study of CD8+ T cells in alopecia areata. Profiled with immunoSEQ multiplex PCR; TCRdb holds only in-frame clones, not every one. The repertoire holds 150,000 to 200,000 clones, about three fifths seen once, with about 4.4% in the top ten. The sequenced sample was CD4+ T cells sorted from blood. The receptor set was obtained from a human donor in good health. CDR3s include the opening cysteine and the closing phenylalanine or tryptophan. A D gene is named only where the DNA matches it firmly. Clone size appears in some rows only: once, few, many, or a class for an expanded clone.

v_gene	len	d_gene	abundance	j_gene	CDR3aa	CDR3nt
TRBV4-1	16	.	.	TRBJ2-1	CASSQDKGNRGNEQFF	TGCGCCAGCAGCCAAGATAAGGGGAATCGAGGCAATGAGCAGTTCTTC
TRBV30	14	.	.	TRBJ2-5	CAWGSGGGRETQYF	TGTGCCTGGGGTAGCGGAGGGGGGAGGGAGACCCAGTACTTC
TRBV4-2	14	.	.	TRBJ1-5	CASSPQGFGQPQHF	TGTGCCAGCAGCCCGCAGGGATTCGGTCAGCCCCAGCATTTT
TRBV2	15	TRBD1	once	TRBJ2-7	CASSRVPGQGSEQYF	TGTGCCAGCAGTCGTGTCCCGGGACAGGGAAGCGAGCAGTACTTC
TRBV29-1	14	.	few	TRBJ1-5	CSVGTGGGNQPQHF	TGCAGCGTCGGTACCGGGGGCGGCAATCAGCCCCAGCATTTT
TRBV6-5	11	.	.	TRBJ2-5	CASVRGGTQYF	TGTGCCAGCGTCAGAGGGGGGACCCAGTACTTC
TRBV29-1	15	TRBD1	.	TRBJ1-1	CSVEVPGQGTTEAFF	TGCAGCGTTGAAGTTCCGGGACAGGGAACGACTGAAGCTTTCTTT
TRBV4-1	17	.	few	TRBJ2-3	CASSQELSATKRDTQYF	TGCGCCAGCAGCCAAGAGCTTAGCGCCACAAAGCGAGATACGCAGTATTTT
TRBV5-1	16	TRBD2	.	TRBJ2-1	CASSLRSLAANNEQFF	TGCGCCAGCAGCTTAAGGTCACTAGCGGCCAACAATGAGCAGTTCTTC
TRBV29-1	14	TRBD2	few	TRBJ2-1	CSVRRTSEYNEQFF	TGCAGCGTTCGCCGGACTAGCGAGTACAATGAGCAGTTCTTC
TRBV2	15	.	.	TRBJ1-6	CASSGRGAKNSPLHF	TGTGCCAGCAGCGGGCGGGGTGCTAAGAATTCACCCCTCCACTTT
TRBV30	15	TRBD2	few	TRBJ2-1	CAWSPPGLAEPWQFF	TGTGCCTGGAGCCCACCGGGACTAGCAGAACCTTGGCAGTTCTTC
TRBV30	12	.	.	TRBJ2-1	CAWSVGRVDYFF	TGTGCCTGGAGTGTGGGTCGCGTCGACTATTTCTTC
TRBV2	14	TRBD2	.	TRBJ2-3	CASSPRTSADTQYF	TGTGCCAGCAGCCCCCGGACTAGCGCAGATACGCAGTATTTT
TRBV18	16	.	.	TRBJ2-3	CASSPPPGPRPDTQYF	TGTGCCAGCTCACCACCCCCGGGACCGCGGCCGGATACGCAGTATTTT
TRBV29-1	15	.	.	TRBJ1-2	CSAGPDGDFGNGYTF	TGCAGCGCCGGTCCAGACGGGGACTTTGGTAATGGCTACACCTTC
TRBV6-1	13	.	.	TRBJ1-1	CAGGTGQNTEAFF	TGTGCCGGCGGAACGGGGCAAAACACTGAAGCTTTCTTT
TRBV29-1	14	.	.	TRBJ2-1	CSSASRVAYNEQFF	TGCAGCTCAGCCTCCAGGGTAGCGTACAATGAGCAGTTCTTC
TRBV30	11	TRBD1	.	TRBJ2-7	CAWGQAYEQYF	TGTGCCTGGGGACAGGCCTACGAGCAGTACTTC
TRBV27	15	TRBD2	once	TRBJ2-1	CASSRLAGGPNEQFF	TGTGCCAGCAGTCGTTTAGCGGGAGGGCCGAATGAGCAGTTCTTC
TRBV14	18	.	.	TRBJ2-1	CASSQIRRGLASYNEQLF	TGTGCCAGCAGCCAAATTCGGCGGGGACTGGCCTCCTACAATGAGCAGCTCTTC
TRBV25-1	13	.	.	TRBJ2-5	CASSEGGKETQYF	TGTGCCAGCAGTGAAGGTGGAAAAGAGACCCAGTACTTC
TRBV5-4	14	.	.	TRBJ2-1	CASSSIQTYNEQFF	TGTGCCAGCAGCTCTATACAAACATACAATGAGCAGTTCTTC
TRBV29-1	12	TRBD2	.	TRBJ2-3	CSVSRSGGTQYF	TGCAGCGTTTCGAGGTCGGGAGGGACGCAGTATTTT
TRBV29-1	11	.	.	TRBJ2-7	CSPPGCYEQYF	TGCAGCCCCCCGGGCTGCTACGAGCAGTACTTC
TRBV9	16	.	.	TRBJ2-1	CASSVAGRGRHNEQFF	TGTGCCAGCAGCGTAGCGGGCAGGGGCCGACACAATGAGCAGTTCTTC
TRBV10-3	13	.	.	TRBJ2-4	CAIRDAARNIQYF	TGTGCCATCAGGGATGCGGCGAGGAACATTCAGTACTTC
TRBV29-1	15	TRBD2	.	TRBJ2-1	CSVIAGGPVGNEQFF	TGCAGCGTTATAGCGGGAGGGCCGGTCGGCAATGAGCAGTTCTTC
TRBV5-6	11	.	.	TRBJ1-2	CASSFRQGYTF	TGTGCCAGCAGCTTTCGGCAGGGCTACACCTTC
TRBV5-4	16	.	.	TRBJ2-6	CASSLDRASGANVLTF	TGTGCCAGCAGCCTAGACCGGGCCTCTGGGGCCAACGTCCTGACTTTC
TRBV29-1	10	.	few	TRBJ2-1	CSATGDEQFF	TGCAGCGCAACAGGCGATGAGCAGTTCTTC
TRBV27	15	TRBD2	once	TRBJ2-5	CASTRLAGGGETQYF	TGTGCCAGCACCCGACTAGCGGGAGGTGGAGAGACCCAGTACTTC
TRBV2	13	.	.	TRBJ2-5	CARRRGFQETQYF	TGTGCCAGGAGAAGGGGGTTCCAAGAGACCCAGTACTTC
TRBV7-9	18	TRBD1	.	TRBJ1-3	CASSARDRGRVTGNTIYF	TGTGCCAGCAGCGCCCGGGACAGGGGGCGCGTTACTGGAAACACCATATATTTT
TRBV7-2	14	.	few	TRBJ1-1	CASSLEGSLTEAFF	TGTGCCAGCAGCTTAGAAGGTTCCCTCACTGAAGCTTTCTTT
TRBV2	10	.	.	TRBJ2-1	CASRRGTQFF	TGTGCCAGCCGGAGGGGTACGCAGTTCTTC
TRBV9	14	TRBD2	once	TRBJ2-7	CASSATSGRYEQYF	TGTGCCAGCAGCGCTACTAGCGGGAGGTACGAGCAGTACTTC
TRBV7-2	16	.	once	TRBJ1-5	CASSFLGPSGDQPQHF	TGTGCCAGCAGCTTTTTGGGCCCCAGTGGGGATCAGCCCCAGCATTTT
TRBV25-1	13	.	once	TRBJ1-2	CASSDAANYGYTF	TGTGCCAGCAGTGACGCAGCTAACTATGGCTACACCTTC
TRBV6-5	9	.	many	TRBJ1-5	CASLLPQHF	TGTGCCAGCTTGTTGCCCCAGCATTTT
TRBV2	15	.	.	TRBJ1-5	CASSGQGDRSQPQHF	TGTGCCAGCAGTGGGCAGGGAGACCGGAGTCAGCCCCAGCATTTT
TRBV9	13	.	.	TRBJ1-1	CASSVRSDTEAFF	TGTGCCAGCAGCGTCCGTTCGGACACTGAAGCTTTCTTT
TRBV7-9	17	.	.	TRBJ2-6	CASSLGRSDSGANVLTF	TGTGCCAGCAGCCTAGGGAGGTCCGACTCTGGGGCCAACGTCCTGACTTTC
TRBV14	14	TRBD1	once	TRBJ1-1	CASSPWTGTLEAFF	TGTGCCAGCAGCCCCTGGACAGGGACACTTGAAGCTTTCTTT
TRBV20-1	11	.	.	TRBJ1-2	CSAGRTLRYTF	TGCAGTGCCGGGAGGACATTGCGCTACACCTTC
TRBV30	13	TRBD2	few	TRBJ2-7	CAWSRGTRDEQYF	TGTGCCTGGTCTCGGGGGACTAGGGACGAGCAGTACTTC
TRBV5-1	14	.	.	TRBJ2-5	CASRFQGLQETQYF	TGCGCCAGCAGATTTCAAGGCCTACAAGAGACCCAGTACTTC
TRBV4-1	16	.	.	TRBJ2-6	CASSWTDLSGANVLTF	TGCGCCAGCAGCTGGACAGACCTCTCTGGGGCCAACGTCCTGACTTTC
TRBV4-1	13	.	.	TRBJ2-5	CASSQAPWETQYF	TGCGCCAGCAGCCAAGCCCCATGGGAGACCCAGTACTTC
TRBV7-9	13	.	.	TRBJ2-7	CASSRGTELWQYF	TGTGCCAGCAGCAGGGGGACGGAACTGTGGCAGTACTTC